Listed below are T cell receptor beta chains from one sample, sequenced in a study of shared clonotypes between healthy human individuals. The repertoire was sequenced with immunoSEQ multiplex PCR; TCRdb's copy has only in-frame clones and lacks some. The table lists millions of clones, more than 80% of them singletons. Input material: naive CD4+ T cells sorted from blood. These receptor sequences come from a man aged 18 to 29 in good health. Both conserved end residues are part of each CDR3. D genes are given only for firm matches. Clone size appears in some rows only: once, few, many, or a class for an expanded clone.

abundance,v_gene,d_gene,j_gene,CDR3aa,CDR3nt
once,TRBV6-6,NA,TRBJ2-7,CASSYSTGVEQYF,TGTGCCAGCAGTTACTCGACCGGGGTCGAGCAGTACTTT
NA,TRBV11-3,TRBD2,TRBJ2-3,CASSQGLASTDTQYF,TGTGCCAGCAGTCAAGGACTAGCGAGTACAGATACGCAGTATTTT
NA,TRBV7-3,NA,TRBJ2-1,CASSFGTYNEQFF,TGTGCCAGCAGCTTCGGGACCTACAATGAGCAGTTCTTC
NA,TRBV11-2,NA,TRBJ2-3,CASSLDGIPRADTQYF,TGTGCCAGCAGCTTAGACGGGATCCCGCGAGCAGATACGCAGTATTTT
once,TRBV4-1,TRBD1,TRBJ2-3,CASSPYLDRVTDTQYF,TGCGCCAGCAGTCCGTACCTGGACAGGGTTACAGATACGCAGTATTTT
NA,TRBV5-1,NA,TRBJ2-3,CASSLGGQTQDTQYF,TGCGCCAGCAGCTTGGGGGGGCAGACACAAGATACGCAGTATTTT
NA,TRBV18,NA,TRBJ1-1,CASSPGRPNAEAFF,TGTGCCAGCTCACCAGGGCGGCCGAACGCTGAAGCTTTCTTT
NA,TRBV4-3,NA,TRBJ2-1,CASSQDQASSYNEQFF,TGCGCCAGCAGCCAAGATCAGGCTAGCTCCTACAATGAGCAGTTCTTC
NA,TRBV4-1,TRBD1,TRBJ1-1,CASSHEGANTEAFF,TGCGCCAGCAGCCACGAGGGGGCCAACACTGAAGCTTTCTTT
NA,TRBV28,NA,TRBJ1-4,CASSSANEKLFF,TGTGCCAGCAGTTCCGCTAATGAAAAACTGTTTTTT
NA,TRBV15,NA,TRBJ1-2,CATSSSGTRFGYTF,TGTGCCACCAGCAGTTCAGGGACACGATTTGGCTACACCTTC
few,TRBV9,NA,TRBJ1-4,CASSVGAPNEKLFF,TGTGCCAGCAGCGTAGGGGCTCCTAATGAAAAACTGTTTTTT
NA,TRBV7-9,TRBD2,TRBJ2-2,CASTPRLAGANTGELFF,TGTGCCAGCACCCCCCGGCTAGCGGGAGCCAACACCGGGGAGCTGTTTTTT
NA,TRBV5-6,NA,TRBJ2-3,CASSLKDTQYF,TGTGCCAGCAGCTTGAAAGATACGCAGTATTTT
NA,TRBV7-2,TRBD2,TRBJ2-5,CASRPGLAETQYF,TGTGCCAGCAGGCCGGGACTAGCGGAGACCCAGTACTTC
NA,TRBV2,NA,TRBJ2-2,CASTILRGTGELFF,TGTGCCAGCACGATCCTCCGGGGGACCGGGGAGCTGTTTTTT
NA,TRBV10-3,NA,TRBJ1-4,CAISESGGLGEKLFF,TGTGCCATCAGTGAGTCGGGAGGGCTTGGAGAAAAACTGTTTTTT
NA,TRBV5-4,NA,TRBJ1-4,CASSLPPPRDEKLFF,TGTGCCAGCAGCTTGCCTCCTCCCCGGGATGAAAAACTGTTTTTT
few,TRBV2,TRBD1,TRBJ1-5,CASRGDSNQPQHF,TGTGCCAGCAGGGGGGACAGTAATCAGCCCCAGCATTTT
once,TRBV6-1,TRBD1,TRBJ2-3,CASSVGGTGKDTQYF,TGTGCCAGCAGTGTAGGAGGGACAGGGAAAGATACGCAGTATTTT
NA,TRBV10-2,NA,TRBJ1-2,CASSERRGKSYGYTF,TGCGCCAGCAGTGAGAGGAGGGGGAAGAGCTATGGCTACACCTTC
NA,TRBV19,NA,TRBJ2-3,CASSIVGLVTSTDTQYF,TGTGCCAGTAGTATAGTCGGTCTCGTCACTAGCACAGATACGCAGTATTTT